This T cell receptor (beta chain) was documented in a study of post-analysis software for immune sequencing data. The overall study: Secondary progressive, relapsing-remitting and progressive-relapsing multiple sclerosis were among the included disease courses.

Unique molecular identifiers featured in each of the TCR beta cDNA libraries. Input of roughly 0.95 to 11 million T cells yielded 400,000 to 550,000 cDNA molecules. Each CDR3 protein gets one entry after TCRdb re-called the PCR reads with MiXCR. The profile shows about 800,000 distinct CDR3 sequences, about 27% of them singletons. General study points: The F measure placed samples prepared in the same batch into strongly shared clusters. TRBV5-6, TRBV5-1 and TRBV20-1 belonged to a set of a handful of TRBV segments that were more frequent in patients than controls. Comparison with controls showed significantly lower normalized Chao1 diversity in multiple sclerosis patients.

CDR1 and CDR2 (germline): MNHEY, SVGEGT. The CDR3 is 13 residues long. The V end was cut by 2 bases, the J end by 10 bases, with 12 bases between. As regards this clonotype: The antigen remains undetermined.

This chain uses TRBV6-2 or TRBV6-3 with TRBJ2-1; TRBD1 is a possible D gene (6 bases). The sequencing input was blood. The clonotype originates from a girl aged 10-17 years with multiple sclerosis. The CDR3 is CASSYEQGYEQFF. The CDR3 region has the DNA TGTGCCAGCAGTTACGAACAGGGTTACGAGCAGTTCTTC.